This TCR beta chain stems from a study of OX40 agonist ivuxolimab in advanced cancers. Study context: Eligibility rules accepted prior anti-PD-1, anti-PD-L1 or anti-CTLA-4 therapy, and around 44% had some.

This CDR3 is built from 18 residues. In germline, CDR1 is MDHEN, CDR2 SYDVKM. V lost 6 bases, J lost 3 bases, and 17 bases stayed unmatched. The study, taken as a whole, reports: Partly responding patients at 0.1-3.0 mg/kg showed some of the smallest clonal expansion. CD4+ T cells averaged fewer expanded clones than CD8+ T cells.

Of note for this clone: The antigen is not known.

Using immunoSEQ multiplex PCR, the repertoire was profiled, and TCRdb retains in-frame clones only, with some absent. In the table there are 79,000 or so clones, around 90% of which are singletons. Sequencing used CD4+ or CD8+ T cells sorted from blood, obtained in a trial of the OX40 agonist ivuxolimab. The chain carries TRBV28 and TRBJ2-7; 10 bases fit TRBD2. The TCR originated in an adult with an advanced solid tumor such as melanoma, head and neck, liver or kidney cancer. The CDR3 loop reads CASRKTRPGLANHYEQYF. The CDR3 DNA is TGTGCCAGCAGAAAAACCCGACCGGGACTAGCGAACCACTACGAGCAGTACTTC.